The 14 T cell receptor beta chains below all came from one sample that was sequenced in a study of graft-versus-host responses after intestinal transplantation. Method: immunoSEQ multiplex PCR; TCRdb's copy keeps in-frame clones and lacks some. The table shows 20,000 to 30,000 clones, with 70% to 90% occurring only once. Sample: PBMCs, taken 28 days after intestinal transplant. The origin of the receptors is a human patient who received an intestinal transplant, so some T cells may come from the graft donor.

The chain combines TRBV5-1 with TRBJ2-7; TRBD1 matches 9 bases. The V gene end was trimmed by 0 bases and the J gene end by 6 bases; junction bases not matched to a gene: 7. The CDR3 is 15 residues long. CDR1 is SGHRS, CDR2 YFSETQ, per germline. CDR3 sequence: CASSLGRDRAGEQYF. The DNA of the CDR3 is TGCGCCAGCAGCTTGGGGAGGGACAGGGCGGGCGAGCAGTACTTC.

The genes are TRBV7-2 and TRBJ2-5, with 7 bases that match TRBD2. V shed 1 base, J shed 2 bases, and the junction held 7 bases outside the gene matches. The germline V gene encodes CDR1 SGHTA and CDR2 FQGNSA. This CDR3 spans 16 amino acids. The CDR3 spells CASSLEGRDYQETQYF. In DNA form, the CDR3 reads TGTGCCAGCAGCTTAGAGGGCCGGGACTATCAAGAGACCCAGTACTTC.

The chain is built from TRBV11-3 and TRBJ2-7; TRBD1 aligns across 7 bases. Per germline, CDR1 SGHNT and CDR2 YENEEA. CDR3 size: 15 residues. Trimming removed 4 bases from V and 2 bases from J; junction bases left unmatched: 8. The CDR3 coding sequence is TGTGCCAGCAGCTCAATCCGGGACAGACCCTACGAGCAGTACTTC. Translating gives CASSSIRDRPYEQYF.

The rearrangement uses TRBV5-1 and TRBJ2-2; D remains ambiguous. The CDR3 is 15 amino acids. Trimming removed 4 bases from V and 2 bases from J, with 12 bases in between. Germline-derived CDR1 and CDR2 are SGHRS and YFSETQ. CDR3 in DNA: TGCGCCAGCAGCCCCACCCAGCTAAACACCGGGGAGCTGTTTTTT. It encodes CASSPTQLNTGELFF.

The rearrangement joins TRBV5-6 to TRBJ2-7; 11 positions agree with TRBD2. CDR1 is SGHDT and CDR2 is YYEEEE in the germline V gene. V dropped 4 bases and J dropped 7; count of bases not matched to a gene: 13. The CDR3 length is 16 residues. The chain's CDR3 is CASSPFLLAGGKEQYF. CDR3 DNA sequence: TGTGCCAGCAGCCCCTTCCTCCTAGCGGGGGGAAAAGAGCAGTACTTC.

The V and J genes are TRBV5-1 and TRBJ1-2; possibly TRBD1 for D (6 bases). Trimming took 0 bases from V and 7 from J, leaving 19 bases between them. The CDR3 consists of 16 residues. Germline CDR1 reads SGHRS; CDR2 reads YFSETQ. The CDR3 bases are TGCGCCAGCAGCTTGGGGCACTCAGGGGCTAGAGGTGGCTACACCTTC. Translated, it gives CASSLGHSGARGGYTF.

The chain recombines TRBV19 with TRBJ1-1; the D is unclear. The CDR3 is made up of 10 amino acids. Germline CDR1 and CDR2: LNHDA and SQIVND (reference sequence). Trimming stripped 8 bases from V and 7 bases from J, with 8 bases between. The CDR3 is CASAGVEAFF. The DNA of the CDR3 is TGTGCCAGTGCGGGAGTTGAAGCTTTCTTT.

The chain carries TRBV7-3 and TRBJ1-4; TRBD1 matches at 9 bases. The V gene's germline CDR1 is SGHTA and CDR2 FQGTGA. Trimming took 5 bases from V and 8 from J; bases not matched to a gene: 9. This CDR3 spans 15 amino acids. This chain's CDR3 is CASSTRDRVREKLFF. The CDR3 region has the DNA TGTGCCAGCAGCACCCGGGACAGGGTAAGAGAAAAACTGTTTTTT.

A single count supports this clone. This CDR3 is CASSLRDRASPSYQPQHF. In nucleotides, the CDR3 is TGTGCCAGCAGCTTAAGGGACAGGGCAAGTCCCTCTTATCAGCCCCAGCATTTT. The chain joins TRBV7-8 to TRBJ1-5; 9 nucleotides align to TRBD1. The J segment lost 5 bases and the V segment lost 2 bases, leaving 13 bases of the junction unmatched. CDR3 length: 18 residues. Germline CDR1 and CDR2: SGHVS and FQNEAQ.

The rearrangement uses TRBV6-5 and TRBJ2-7; D possibly corresponds to TRBD2 (5 bases). CDR3 length equals 15 residues. The V gene lost 6 bases and the J gene lost 0 bases, with 15 bases spanning the gap. The germline CDR1 and CDR2 sequences are MNHEY and SVGAGI. CDR3 bases: TGTGCCAGCAGCCCAGAGGGCGGAGGCTCCTACGAGCAGTACTTC. Its protein is CASSPEGGGSYEQYF.

The chain carries TRBV7-8 and TRBJ2-1; TRBD2 aligns across 11 bases. CDR3 length equals 15 residues. The V segment lost 0 bases and the J segment 9 bases; nucleotides outside the gene matches: 4. The germline V gene has CDR1 SGHVS and CDR2 FQNEAQ. The CDR3 loop is CASSLARLAGGEQFF. CDR3 bases: TGTGCCAGCAGCTTAGCGAGGCTAGCGGGAGGTGAGCAGTTCTTC.

In DNA form, the CDR3 reads TGTGCCAGCAGCTTAAATGCGGGGAATTCACCCCTCCACTTT. It yields the protein CASSLNAGNSPLHF. V and J are TRBV7-3 and TRBJ1-6; D gene uncertain. The CDR3 runs to 14 residues. CDR1 is SGHTA and CDR2 is FQGTGA in the germline V gene. The ends were cut back, 1 base at V and 7 bases at J, with 8 bases in the middle.

J is TRBJ2-1 and V is TRBV5-6; 10 bases are a match to TRBD2. V shed 2 bases, J shed 7 bases, and the junction held 9 bases outside the gene matches. CDR3 length equals 16 residues. Germline CDR1 is SGHDT and CDR2 is YYEEEE. The DNA for the CDR3 is TGTGCCAGCAGCTTCCTAGCGGGAGTGAACCCGAATGAGCAGTTCTTC. Its translation is CASSFLAGVNPNEQFF.

The genes are TRBV18 and TRBJ2-1; D might be TRBD2 (5 bases). V was cut by 4 bases and J by 7 bases, with 11 bases left in between. Germline values: CDR1 KGHSH, CDR2 LQKENI. The CDR3 consists of 13 residues. The CDR3 loop reads CASSQAGPNEQFF. Written as DNA, the CDR3 is TGTGCCAGCTCACAGGCGGGTCCGAATGAGCAGTTCTTC.